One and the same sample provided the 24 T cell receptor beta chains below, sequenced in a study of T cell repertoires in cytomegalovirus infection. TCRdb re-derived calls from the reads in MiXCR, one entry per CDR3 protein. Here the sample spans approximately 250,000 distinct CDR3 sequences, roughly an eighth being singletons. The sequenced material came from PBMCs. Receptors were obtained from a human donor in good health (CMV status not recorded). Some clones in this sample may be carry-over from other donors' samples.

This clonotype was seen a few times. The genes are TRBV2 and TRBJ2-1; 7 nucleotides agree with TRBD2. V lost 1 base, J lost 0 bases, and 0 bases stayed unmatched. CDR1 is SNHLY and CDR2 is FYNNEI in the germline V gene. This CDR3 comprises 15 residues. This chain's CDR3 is CASSEGGGSYNEQFF. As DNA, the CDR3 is TGTGCCAGCAGTGAAGGCGGGGGCTCCTACAATGAGCAGTTCTTC.

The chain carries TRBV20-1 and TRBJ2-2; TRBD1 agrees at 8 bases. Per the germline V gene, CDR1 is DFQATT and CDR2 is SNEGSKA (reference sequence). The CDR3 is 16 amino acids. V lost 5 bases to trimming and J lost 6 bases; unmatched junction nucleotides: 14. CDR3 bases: TGCAGTGCTGGGACAGGCCAAAGAGGTTTCCCCGGGGAGCTGTTTTTT. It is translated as CSAGTGQRGFPGELFF.

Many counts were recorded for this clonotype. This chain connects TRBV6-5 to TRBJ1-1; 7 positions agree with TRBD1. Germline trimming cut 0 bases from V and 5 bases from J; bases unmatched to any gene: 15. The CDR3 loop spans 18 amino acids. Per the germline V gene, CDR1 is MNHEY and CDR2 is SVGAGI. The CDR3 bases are TGTGCCAGCAGTTACTCGAGACCGGGCAGCTCAGGGGGGACTGAAGCTTTCTTT. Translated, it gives CASSYSRPGSSGGTEAFF.

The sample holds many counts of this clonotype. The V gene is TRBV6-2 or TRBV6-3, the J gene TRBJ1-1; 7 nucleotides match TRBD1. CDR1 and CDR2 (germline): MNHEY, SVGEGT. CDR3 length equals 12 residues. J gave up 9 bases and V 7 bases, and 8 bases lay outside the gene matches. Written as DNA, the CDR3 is TGTGCCAGCATCGACAGGGCGCACCAAGCTTTCTTT. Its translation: CASIDRAHQAFF.

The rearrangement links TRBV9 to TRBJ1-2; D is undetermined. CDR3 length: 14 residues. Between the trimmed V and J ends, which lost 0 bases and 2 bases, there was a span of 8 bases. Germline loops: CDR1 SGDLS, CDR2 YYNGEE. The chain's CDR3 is CASSVGSNNYGYTF. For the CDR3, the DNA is TGTGCCAGCAGCGTAGGGTCCAACAACTATGGCTACACCTTC.

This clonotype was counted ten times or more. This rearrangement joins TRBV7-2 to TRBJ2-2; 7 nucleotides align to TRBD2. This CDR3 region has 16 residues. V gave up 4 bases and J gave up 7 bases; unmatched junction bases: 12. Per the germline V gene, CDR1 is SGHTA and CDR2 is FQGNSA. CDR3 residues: CASSYEGGAPGGELFF. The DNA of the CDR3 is TGTGCCAGCAGCTATGAGGGAGGGGCTCCGGGCGGGGAGCTGTTTTTT.

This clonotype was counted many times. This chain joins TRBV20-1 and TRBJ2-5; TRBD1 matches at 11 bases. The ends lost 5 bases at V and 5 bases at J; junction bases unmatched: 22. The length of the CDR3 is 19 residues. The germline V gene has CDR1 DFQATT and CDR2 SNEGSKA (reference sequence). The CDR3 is CSASKTPGQGDSFGETQYF. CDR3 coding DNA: TGCAGTGCTTCCAAAACTCCGGGACAGGGGGATTCGTTCGGGGAGACCCAGTACTTC.

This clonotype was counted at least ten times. Here the CDR3 DNA reads TGTGCCAGCAGCTCCCAGGGGGCGCAAGACAATGAGCAGTTCTTC. Protein product: CASSSQGAQDNEQFF. The chain recombines TRBV7-3 with TRBJ2-1; 8 bases map to TRBD1. The V segment lost 4 bases and the J segment 5 bases; nucleotides outside the gene matches: 7. The CDR3 has 15 amino acids. Germline V gene data show CDR1 as SGHTA and CDR2 as FQGTGA.

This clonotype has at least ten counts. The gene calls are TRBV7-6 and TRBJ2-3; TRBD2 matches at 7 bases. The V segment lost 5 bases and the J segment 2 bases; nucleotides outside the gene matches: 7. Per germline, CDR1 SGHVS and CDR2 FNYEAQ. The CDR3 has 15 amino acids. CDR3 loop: CASSKAGSTTDTQYF. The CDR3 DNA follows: TGTGCCAGCAGCAAAGCGGGGTCGACCACAGATACGCAGTATTTT.

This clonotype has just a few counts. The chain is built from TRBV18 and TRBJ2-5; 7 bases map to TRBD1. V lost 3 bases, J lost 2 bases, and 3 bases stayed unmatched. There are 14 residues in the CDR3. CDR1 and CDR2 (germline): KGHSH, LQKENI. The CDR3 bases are TGTGCCAGCTCACCCCAACAGGGGCAAGAGACCCAGTACTTC. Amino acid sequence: CASSPQQGQETQYF.

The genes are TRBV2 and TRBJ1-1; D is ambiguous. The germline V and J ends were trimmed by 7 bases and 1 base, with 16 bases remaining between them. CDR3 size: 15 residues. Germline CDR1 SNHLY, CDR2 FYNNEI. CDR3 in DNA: TGTGCCAGCACGAGGGAGGGCGGAACGAACACTGAAGCTTTCTTT. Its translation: CASTREGGTNTEAFF.

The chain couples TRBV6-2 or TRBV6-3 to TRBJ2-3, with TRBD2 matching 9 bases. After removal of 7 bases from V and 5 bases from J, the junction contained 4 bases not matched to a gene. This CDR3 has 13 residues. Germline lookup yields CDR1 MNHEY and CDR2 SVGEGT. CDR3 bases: TGTGCCAGCATGCGAGCGGGAGGAGATACGCAGTATTTT. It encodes CASMRAGGDTQYF.

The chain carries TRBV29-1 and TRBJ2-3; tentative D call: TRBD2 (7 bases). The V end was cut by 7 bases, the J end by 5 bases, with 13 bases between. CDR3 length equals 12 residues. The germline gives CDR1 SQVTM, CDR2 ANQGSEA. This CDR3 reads CSAGRGQDTQYF. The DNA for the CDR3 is TGCAGCGCCGGGCGGGGGCAAGATACGCAGTATTTT.

CDR3 region: CASPELFPGGDGYTF. CDR3 bases: TGTGCCAGTCCAGAGCTCTTCCCAGGGGGCGATGGCTACACCTTC. The V call is TRBV6-8, the J call TRBJ1-2, with 8 bases that match TRBD1. Germline loops: CDR1 MNHGY, CDR2 SAAAGT. The length of the CDR3 is 15 residues. Trimming at V came to 9 bases and at J to 6 bases, leaving 15 bases not matched to a gene.

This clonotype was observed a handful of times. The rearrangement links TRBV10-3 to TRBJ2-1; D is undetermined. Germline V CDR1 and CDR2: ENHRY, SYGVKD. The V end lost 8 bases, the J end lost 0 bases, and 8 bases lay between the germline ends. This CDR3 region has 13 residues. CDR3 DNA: TGTGCCATCGCGTGGAGCTCCTACAATGAGCAGTTCTTC. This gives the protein CAIAWSSYNEQFF.

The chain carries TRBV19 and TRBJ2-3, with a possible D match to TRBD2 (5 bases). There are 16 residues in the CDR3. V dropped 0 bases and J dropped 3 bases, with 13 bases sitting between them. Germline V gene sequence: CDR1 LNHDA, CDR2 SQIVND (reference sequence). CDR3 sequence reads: CASSIDTGRRTDTQYF. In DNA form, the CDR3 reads TGTGCCAGTAGTATAGATACGGGGAGACGAACAGATACGCAGTATTTT. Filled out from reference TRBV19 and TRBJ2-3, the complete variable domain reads DGGITQSPKYLFRKEGQNVTLSCEQNLNHDAMYWYRQDPGQGLRLIYYSQIVNDFQKGDIAEGYSVSREKKESFPLTVTSAQKNPTAFYLCASSIDTGRRTDTQYFGPGTRLTVL.

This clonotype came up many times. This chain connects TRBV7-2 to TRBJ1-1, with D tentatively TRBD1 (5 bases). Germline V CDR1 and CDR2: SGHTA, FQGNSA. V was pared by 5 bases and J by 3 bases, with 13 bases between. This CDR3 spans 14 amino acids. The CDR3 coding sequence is TGTGCCAGCAGCCAGGGAGGTGTCTACACTGAAGCTTTCTTT. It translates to CASSQGGVYTEAFF.

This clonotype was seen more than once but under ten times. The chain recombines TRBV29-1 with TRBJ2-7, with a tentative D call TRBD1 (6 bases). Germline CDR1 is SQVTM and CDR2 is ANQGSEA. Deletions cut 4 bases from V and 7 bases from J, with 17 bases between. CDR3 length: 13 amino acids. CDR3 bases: TGCAGCGTTGTGCGGACAGAGGTCAGTGAGCAGTACTTC. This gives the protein CSVVRTEVSEQYF.

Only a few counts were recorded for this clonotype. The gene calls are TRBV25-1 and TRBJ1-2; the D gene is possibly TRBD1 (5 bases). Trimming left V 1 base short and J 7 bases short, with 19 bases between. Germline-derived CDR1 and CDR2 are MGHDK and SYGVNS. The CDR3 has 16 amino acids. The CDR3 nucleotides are TGTGCCAGCAGTGAATTTCACCGAGCGGGGGAAGGTGGCTACACCTTC. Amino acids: CASSEFHRAGEGGYTF.

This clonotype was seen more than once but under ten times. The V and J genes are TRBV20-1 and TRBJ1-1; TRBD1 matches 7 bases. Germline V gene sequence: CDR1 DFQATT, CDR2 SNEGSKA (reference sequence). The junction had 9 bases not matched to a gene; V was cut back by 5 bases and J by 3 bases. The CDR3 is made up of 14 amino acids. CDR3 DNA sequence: TGCAGTGCTTATGGAGGCAGGGGGGACACTGAAGCTTTCTTT. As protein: CSAYGGRGDTEAFF.

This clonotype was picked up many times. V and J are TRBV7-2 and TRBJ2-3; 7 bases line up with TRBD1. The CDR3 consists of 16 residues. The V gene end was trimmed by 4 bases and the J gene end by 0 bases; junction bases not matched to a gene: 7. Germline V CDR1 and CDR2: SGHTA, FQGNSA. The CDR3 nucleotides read TGTGCCAGCAGCTCCGTGGACAGGCGAAGCACAGATACGCAGTATTTT. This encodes CASSSVDRRSTDTQYF.

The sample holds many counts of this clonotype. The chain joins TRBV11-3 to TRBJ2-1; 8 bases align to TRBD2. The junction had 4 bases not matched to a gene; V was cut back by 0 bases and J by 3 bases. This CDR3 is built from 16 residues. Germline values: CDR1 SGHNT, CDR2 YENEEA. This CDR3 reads CASSLDGGRHYNEQFF. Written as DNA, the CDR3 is TGTGCCAGCAGCTTAGATGGCGGGAGGCACTACAATGAGCAGTTCTTC.

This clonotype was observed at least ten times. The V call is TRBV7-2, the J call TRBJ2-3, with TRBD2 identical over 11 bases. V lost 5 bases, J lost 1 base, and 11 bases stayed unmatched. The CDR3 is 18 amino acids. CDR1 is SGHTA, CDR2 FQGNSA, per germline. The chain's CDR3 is CASSRKGGTSGGTDTQYF. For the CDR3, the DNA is TGTGCCAGCAGCCGAAAAGGGGGGACTAGCGGAGGCACAGATACGCAGTATTTT.

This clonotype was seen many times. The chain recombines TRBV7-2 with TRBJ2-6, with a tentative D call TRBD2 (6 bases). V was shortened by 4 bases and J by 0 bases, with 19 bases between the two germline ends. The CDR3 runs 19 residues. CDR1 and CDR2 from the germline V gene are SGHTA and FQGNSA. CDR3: CASSSLRAGTYSGANVLTF. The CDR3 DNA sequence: TGTGCCAGCAGCTCCCTCCGCGCAGGGACTTACTCTGGGGCCAACGTCCTGACTTTC.